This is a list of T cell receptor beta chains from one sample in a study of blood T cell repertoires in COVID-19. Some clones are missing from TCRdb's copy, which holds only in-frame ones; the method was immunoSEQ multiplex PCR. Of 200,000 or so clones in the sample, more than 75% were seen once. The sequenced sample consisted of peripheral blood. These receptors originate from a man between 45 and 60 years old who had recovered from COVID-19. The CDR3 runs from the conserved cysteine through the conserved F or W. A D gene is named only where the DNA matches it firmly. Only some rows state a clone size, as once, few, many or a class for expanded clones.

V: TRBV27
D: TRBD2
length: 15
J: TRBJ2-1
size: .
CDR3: CASTKLAGTYNEQFF
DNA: TGTGCCAGCACCAAACTAGCGGGAACTTACAATGAGCAGTTCTTC

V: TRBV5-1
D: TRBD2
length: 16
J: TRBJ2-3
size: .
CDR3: CASSPGLAGAADTQYF
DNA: TGCGCCAGCAGCCCGGGACTAGCGGGAGCGGCAGATACGCAGTATTTT

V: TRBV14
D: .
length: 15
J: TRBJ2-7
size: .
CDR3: CASSRNRIGSYEQYF
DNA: TGTGCCAGCAGCCGAAACAGGATTGGCTCCTACGAGCAGTACTTC

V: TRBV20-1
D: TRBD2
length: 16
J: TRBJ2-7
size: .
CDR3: CSASSYSGRERREQYF
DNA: TGCAGTGCTAGTTCATATAGCGGGAGGGAACGCCGCGAGCAGTACTTC

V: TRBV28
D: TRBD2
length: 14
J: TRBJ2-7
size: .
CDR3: CASSYRGRTSEQYF
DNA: TGTGCCAGCAGTTACCGCGGGAGGACCTCCGAGCAGTACTTC

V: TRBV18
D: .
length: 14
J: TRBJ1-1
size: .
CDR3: CASSPSGGGTEAFF
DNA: TGTGCCAGCTCACCGTCGGGAGGGGGCACTGAAGCTTTCTTT

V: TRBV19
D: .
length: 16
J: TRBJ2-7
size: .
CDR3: CASSRSSSHLNYEQYF
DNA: TGTGCCAGTAGTAGGTCGAGCTCCCACCTAAACTACGAGCAGTACTTC

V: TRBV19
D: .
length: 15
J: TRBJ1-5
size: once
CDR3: CASSTGQTVTQPQHF
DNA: TGTGCCAGTAGTACCGGTCAGACAGTAACGCAGCCCCAGCATTTT

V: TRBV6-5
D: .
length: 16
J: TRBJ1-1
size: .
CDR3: CASSFLTGTRNTEAFF
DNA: TGTGCCAGCAGTTTCCTCACAGGGACGAGGAACACTGAAGCTTTCTTT

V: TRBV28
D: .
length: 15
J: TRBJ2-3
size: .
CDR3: CASRNSGGAAYTQYF
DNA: TGTGCCAGCAGAAATTCGGGCGGGGCCGCCTATACGCAGTATTTT

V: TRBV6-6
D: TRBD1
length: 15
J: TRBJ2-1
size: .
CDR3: CASSYMTGGRNEQFF
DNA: TGTGCCAGCAGTTACATGACAGGGGGTCGCAATGAGCAGTTCTTC

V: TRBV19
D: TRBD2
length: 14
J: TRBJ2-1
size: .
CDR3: CASSIEPTSREQFF
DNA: TGTGCCAGTAGTATAGAACCGACTAGCAGGGAGCAGTTCTTC

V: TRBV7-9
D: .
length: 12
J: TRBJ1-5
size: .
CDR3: CASSYEGQPQHF
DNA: TGTGCCAGCAGTTACGAGGGTCAGCCCCAGCATTTT

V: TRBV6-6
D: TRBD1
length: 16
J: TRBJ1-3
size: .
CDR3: CASSGRDRGPGNTIYF
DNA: TGTGCCAGCAGTGGACGGGACAGGGGGCCTGGAAACACCATATATTTT

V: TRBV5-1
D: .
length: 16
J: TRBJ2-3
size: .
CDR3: CASSPLPGTSTDTQYF
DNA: TGCGCCAGCAGCCCCCTTCCGGGAACTAGCACAGATACGCAGTATTTT

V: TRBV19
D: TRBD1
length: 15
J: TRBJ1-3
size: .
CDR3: CASSIGQVAGNTIYF
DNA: TGTGCCAGTAGTATCGGACAGGTCGCTGGAAACACCATATATTTT

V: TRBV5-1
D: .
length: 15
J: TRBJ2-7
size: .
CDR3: CASSFTGNPSYEQYF
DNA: TGCGCCAGCAGCTTCACAGGGAACCCCTCCTACGAGCAGTACTTC

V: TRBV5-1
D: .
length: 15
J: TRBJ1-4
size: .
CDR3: CASSLVGRANEKLFF
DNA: TGCGCCAGCAGCTTGGTCGGCAGGGCTAATGAAAAACTGTTTTTT

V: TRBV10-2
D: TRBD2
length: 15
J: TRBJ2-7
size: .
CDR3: CASSGSSSGRFEQYF
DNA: TGCGCCAGCAGCGGATCGTCTAGCGGGAGGTTCGAGCAGTACTTC

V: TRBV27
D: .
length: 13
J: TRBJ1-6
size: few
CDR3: CASKWDLRSPLHF
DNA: TGTGCCAGCAAGTGGGACTTAAGATCACCCCTCCACTTT

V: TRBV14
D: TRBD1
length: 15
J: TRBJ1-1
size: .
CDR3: CASSQRRQGGTEAFF
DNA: TGTGCCAGCAGCCAAAGACGACAGGGAGGTACTGAAGCTTTCTTT

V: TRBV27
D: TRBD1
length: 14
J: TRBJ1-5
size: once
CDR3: CASSLRQGAQPQHF
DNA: TGTGCCAGCAGTTTAAGACAGGGGGCTCAGCCCCAGCATTTT

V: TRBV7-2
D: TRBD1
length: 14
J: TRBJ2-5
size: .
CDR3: CASSFDRGQETQYF
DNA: TGTGCCAGCAGCTTTGACAGGGGGCAAGAGACCCAGTACTTC

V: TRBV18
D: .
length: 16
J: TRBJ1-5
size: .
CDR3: CASSPPQGSGNQPQHF
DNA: TGTGCCAGCTCACCACCCCAGGGGTCGGGAAATCAGCCCCAGCATTTT

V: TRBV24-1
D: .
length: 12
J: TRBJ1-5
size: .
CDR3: CATSDTVGPQHF
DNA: TGTGCCACCAGTGATACGGTCGGGCCCCAGCATTTT

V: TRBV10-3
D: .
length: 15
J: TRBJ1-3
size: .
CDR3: CAISGQQGTGNTIYF
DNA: TGTGCCATCAGTGGTCAGCAGGGGACAGGAAACACCATATATTTT

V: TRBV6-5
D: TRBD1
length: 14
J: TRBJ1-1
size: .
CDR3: CASRWTGPENEAFF
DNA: TGTGCCAGCAGGTGGACAGGGCCGGAGAATGAAGCTTTCTTT

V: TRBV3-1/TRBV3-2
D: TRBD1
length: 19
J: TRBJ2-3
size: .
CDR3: CASSQTRSLGMGQRDTQYF
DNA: TGTGCCAGCAGCCAGACCCGCAGCCTCGGGATGGGACAGCGTGATACGCAGTATTTT

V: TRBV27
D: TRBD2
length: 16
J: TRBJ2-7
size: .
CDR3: CASSVLAGGPSDEQYF
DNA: TGTGCCAGCAGTGTACTAGCGGGAGGGCCCTCGGACGAGCAGTACTTC

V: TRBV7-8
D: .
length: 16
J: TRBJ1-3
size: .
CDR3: CASSLGLLYSGNTIYF
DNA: TGTGCCAGCAGCTTAGGTCTCCTCTACTCTGGAAACACCATATATTTT

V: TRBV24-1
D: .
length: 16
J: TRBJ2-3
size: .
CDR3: CATSRGGSYNTDTQYF
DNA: TGTGCCACCAGCCGCGGAGGGTCTTACAACACAGATACGCAGTATTTT

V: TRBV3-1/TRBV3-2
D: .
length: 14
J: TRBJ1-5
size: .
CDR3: CASSQTLARQPQHF
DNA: TGTGCCAGCAGCCAAACTTTAGCGAGACAGCCCCAGCATTTT

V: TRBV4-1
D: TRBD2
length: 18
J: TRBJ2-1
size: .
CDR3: CASSQDGGSGRAGNEQFF
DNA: TGCGCCAGCAGCCAAGATGGTGGGAGCGGGAGGGCCGGTAATGAGCAGTTCTTC

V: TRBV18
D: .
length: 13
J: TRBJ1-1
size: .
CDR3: CASSPIVRTEAFF
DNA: TGTGCCAGCTCACCAATAGTACGCACTGAAGCTTTCTTT

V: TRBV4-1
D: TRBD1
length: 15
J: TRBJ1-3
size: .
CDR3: CASSQGTGSGNTIYF
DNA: TGCGCCAGCAGCCAAGGGACAGGCTCTGGAAACACCATATATTTT

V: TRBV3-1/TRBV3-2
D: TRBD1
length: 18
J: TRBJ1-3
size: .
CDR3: CASSQEVTGGAGGNTIYF
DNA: TGTGCCAGCAGCCAGGAAGTCACAGGGGGCGCGGGTGGAAACACCATATATTTT

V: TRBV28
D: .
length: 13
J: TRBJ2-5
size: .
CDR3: CASMRAGRETQYF
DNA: TGTGCCAGCATGAGGGCAGGACGAGAGACCCAGTACTTC

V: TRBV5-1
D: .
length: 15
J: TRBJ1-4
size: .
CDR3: CASRRDVATNEKLFF
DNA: TGCGCCAGCAGGCGGGACGTAGCAACTAATGAAAAACTGTTTTTT

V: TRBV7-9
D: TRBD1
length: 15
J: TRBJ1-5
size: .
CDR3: CASSSEGTGGQPQHF
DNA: TGTGCCAGCAGCTCCGAGGGGACAGGGGGTCAGCCCCAGCATTTT

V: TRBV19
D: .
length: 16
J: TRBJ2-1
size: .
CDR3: CASSISGVGSYNEQFF
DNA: TGTGCCAGTAGTATATCCGGGGTTGGCTCCTACAATGAGCAGTTCTTC

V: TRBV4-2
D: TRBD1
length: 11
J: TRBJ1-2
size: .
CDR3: CAIQGLRGYTF
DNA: TGTGCAATACAGGGGCTGAGAGGCTACACCTTC

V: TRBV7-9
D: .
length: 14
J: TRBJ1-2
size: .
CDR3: CASSLEYGGKGYTF
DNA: TGTGCCAGCAGCTTAGAATACGGAGGAAAGGGCTACACCTTC

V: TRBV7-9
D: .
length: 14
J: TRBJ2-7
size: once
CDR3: CASSVPGVGYEQYF
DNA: TGTGCCAGCAGCGTACCAGGGGTCGGGTACGAGCAGTACTTC

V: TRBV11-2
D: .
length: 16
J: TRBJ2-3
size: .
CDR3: CASSLQGPTSTDTQYF
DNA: TGTGCCAGCAGCCTACAGGGACCGACTAGCACAGATACGCAGTATTTT

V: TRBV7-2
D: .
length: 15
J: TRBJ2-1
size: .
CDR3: CASSLDQGSYNEQFF
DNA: TGTGCCAGCAGCTTAGACCAGGGCTCCTACAATGAGCAGTTCTTC

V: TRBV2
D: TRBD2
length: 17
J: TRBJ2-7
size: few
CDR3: CASSETSGRIFSYEQYF
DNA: TGTGCCAGCAGTGAAACTAGCGGGAGAATCTTTTCCTACGAGCAGTACTTC

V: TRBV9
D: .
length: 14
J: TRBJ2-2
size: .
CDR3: CASSVNRETGELFF
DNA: TGTGCCAGCAGCGTGAACAGGGAGACCGGGGAGCTGTTTTTT

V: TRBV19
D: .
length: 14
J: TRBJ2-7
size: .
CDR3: CASSGPGSIFGQYF
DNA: TGTGCCAGTAGTGGCCCGGGGTCTATCTTTGGGCAGTACTTC

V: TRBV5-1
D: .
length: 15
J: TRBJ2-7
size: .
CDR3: CASSLALGSTYEQYF
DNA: TGCGCCAGCAGCTTGGCCTTGGGGAGCACCTACGAGCAGTACTTC

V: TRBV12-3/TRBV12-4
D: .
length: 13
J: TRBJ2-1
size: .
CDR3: CASSLRTANEQFF
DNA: TGTGCCAGCAGTTTAAGGACAGCCAATGAGCAGTTCTTC

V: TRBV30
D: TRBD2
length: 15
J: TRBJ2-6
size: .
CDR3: CAWRGGRSGANVLTF
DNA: TGTGCCTGGAGGGGAGGGCGGTCTGGGGCCAACGTCCTGACTTTC

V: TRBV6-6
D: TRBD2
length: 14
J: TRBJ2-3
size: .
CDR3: CASRRERGTDTQYF
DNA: TGTGCCAGCAGGCGGGAGCGGGGAACAGATACGCAGTATTTT

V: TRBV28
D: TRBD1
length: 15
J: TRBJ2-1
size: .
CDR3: CASSLGQGRHNEQFF
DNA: TGTGCCAGCAGTTTGGGACAGGGAAGACACAATGAGCAGTTCTTC

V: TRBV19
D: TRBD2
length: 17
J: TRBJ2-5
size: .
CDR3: CASSPPGLAGGLETQYF
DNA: TGTGCCAGTAGCCCTCCGGGACTAGCGGGAGGGTTGGAGACCCAGTACTTC